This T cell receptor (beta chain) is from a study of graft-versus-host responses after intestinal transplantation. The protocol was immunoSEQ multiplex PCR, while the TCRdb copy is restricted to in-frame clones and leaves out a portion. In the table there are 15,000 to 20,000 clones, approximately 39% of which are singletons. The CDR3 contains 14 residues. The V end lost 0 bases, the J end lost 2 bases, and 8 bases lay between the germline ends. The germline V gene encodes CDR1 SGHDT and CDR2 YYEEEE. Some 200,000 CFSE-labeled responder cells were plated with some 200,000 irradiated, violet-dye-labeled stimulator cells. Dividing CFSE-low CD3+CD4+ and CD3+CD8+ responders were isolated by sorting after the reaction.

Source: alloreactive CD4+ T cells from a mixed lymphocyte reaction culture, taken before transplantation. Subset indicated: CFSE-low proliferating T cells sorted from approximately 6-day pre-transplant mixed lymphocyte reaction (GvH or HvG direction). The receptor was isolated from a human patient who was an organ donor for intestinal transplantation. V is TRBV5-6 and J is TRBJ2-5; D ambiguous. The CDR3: CASSLALGQETQYF. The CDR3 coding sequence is TGTGCCAGCAGCTTGGCGCTAGGGCAAGAGACCCAGTACTTC.